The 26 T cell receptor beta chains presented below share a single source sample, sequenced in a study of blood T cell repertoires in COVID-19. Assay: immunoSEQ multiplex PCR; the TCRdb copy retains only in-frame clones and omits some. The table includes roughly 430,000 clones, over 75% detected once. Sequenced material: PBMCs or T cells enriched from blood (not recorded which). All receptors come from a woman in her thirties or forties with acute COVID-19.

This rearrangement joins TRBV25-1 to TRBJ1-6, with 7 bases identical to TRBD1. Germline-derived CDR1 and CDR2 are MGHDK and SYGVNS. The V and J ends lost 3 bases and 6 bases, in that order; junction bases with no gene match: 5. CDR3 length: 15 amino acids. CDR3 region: CASSELQGSNSPLHF. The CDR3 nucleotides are TGTGCCAGCAGTGAGTTACAGGGGAGTAATTCACCCCTCCACTTT.

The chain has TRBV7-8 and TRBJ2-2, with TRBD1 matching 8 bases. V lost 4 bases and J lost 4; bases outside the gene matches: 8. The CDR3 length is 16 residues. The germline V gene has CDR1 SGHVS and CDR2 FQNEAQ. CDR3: CASSSATGGGTGELFF. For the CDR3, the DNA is TGTGCCAGCAGCTCCGCTACAGGGGGAGGCACCGGGGAGCTGTTTTTT.

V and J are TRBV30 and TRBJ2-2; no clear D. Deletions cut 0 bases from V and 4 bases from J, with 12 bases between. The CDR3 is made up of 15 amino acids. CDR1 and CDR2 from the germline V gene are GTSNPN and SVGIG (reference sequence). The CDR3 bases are TGTGCCTGGAGTGTACCGCTAATTGTCACCGGGGAGCTGTTTTTT. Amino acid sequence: CAWSVPLIVTGELFF.

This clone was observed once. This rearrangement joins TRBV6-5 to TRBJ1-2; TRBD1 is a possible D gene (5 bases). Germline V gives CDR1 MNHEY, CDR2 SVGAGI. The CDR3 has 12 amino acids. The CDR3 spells CALRGGPYGYTF. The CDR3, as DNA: TGTGCTCTCCGGGGGGGACCCTATGGCTACACCTTC.

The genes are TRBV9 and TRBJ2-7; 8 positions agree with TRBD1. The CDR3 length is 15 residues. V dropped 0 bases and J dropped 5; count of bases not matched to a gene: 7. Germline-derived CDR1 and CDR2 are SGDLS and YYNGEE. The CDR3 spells CASSVAGQARNEQYF. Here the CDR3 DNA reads TGTGCCAGCAGCGTAGCGGGACAGGCAAGGAACGAGCAGTACTTC.

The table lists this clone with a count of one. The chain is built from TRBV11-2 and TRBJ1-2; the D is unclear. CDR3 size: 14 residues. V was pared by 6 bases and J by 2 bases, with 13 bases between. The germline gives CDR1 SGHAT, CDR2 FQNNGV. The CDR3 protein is CASRRIGSNYGYTF. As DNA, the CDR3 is TGTGCCAGCAGAAGAATCGGGTCCAACTATGGCTACACCTTC.

The CDR3 sequence is CASSAWEGRGNTIYF. The DNA of the CDR3 is TGTGCCAGCAGCGCTTGGGAGGGGAGAGGAAACACCATATATTTT. The chain has TRBV27 and TRBJ1-3; possibly TRBD1 for D (5 bases). This CDR3 is built from 15 residues. Germline V lookup: CDR1 MNHEY, CDR2 SMNVEV (reference sequence). The ends were cut back, 6 bases at V and 4 bases at J, with 16 bases in the middle.

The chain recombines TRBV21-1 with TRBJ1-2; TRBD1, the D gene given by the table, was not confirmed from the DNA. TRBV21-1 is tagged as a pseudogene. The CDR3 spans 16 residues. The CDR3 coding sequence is TGTGCCAGCAGGGGCCTTGGCAGCCCAGATAACTATGGCTACACCTTC. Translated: CASRGLGSPDNYGYTF.

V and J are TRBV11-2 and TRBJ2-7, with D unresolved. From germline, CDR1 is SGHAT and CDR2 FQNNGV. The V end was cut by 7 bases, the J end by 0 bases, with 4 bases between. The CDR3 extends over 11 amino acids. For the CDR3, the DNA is TGTGCCAGCACCGGCTCCTACGAGCAGTACTTC. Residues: CASTGSYEQYF.

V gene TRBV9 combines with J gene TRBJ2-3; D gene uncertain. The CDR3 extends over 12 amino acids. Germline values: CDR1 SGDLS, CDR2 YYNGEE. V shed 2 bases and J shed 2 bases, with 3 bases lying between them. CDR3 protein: CASSVHTDTQYF. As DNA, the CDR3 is TGTGCCAGCAGCGTTCACACAGATACGCAGTATTTT.

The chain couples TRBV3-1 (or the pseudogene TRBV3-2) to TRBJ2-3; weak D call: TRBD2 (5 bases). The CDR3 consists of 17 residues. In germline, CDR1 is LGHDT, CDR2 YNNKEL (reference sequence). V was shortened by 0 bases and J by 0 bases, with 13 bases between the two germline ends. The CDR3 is CASSQDISRVSTDTQYF. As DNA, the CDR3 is TGTGCCAGCAGCCAAGATATCTCGCGGGTTAGCACAGATACGCAGTATTTT.

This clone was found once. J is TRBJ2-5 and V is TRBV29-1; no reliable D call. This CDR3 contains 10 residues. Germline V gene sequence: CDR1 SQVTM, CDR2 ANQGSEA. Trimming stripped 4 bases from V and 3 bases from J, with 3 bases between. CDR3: CSVAKETQYF. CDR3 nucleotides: TGCAGCGTTGCAAAAGAGACCCAGTACTTC.

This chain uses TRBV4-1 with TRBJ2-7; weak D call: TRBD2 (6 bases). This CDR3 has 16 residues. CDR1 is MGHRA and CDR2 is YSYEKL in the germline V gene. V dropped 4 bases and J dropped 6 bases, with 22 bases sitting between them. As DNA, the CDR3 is TGCGCCAGCAGCCTTGGACCGATAGCGGCAGGCGGCGAGCAGTACTTC. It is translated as CASSLGPIAAGGEQYF.

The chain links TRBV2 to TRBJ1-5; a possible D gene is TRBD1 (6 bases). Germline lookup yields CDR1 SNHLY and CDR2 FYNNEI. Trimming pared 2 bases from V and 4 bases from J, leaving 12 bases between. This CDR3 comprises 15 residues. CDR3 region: CASSEIGQRNQPQHF. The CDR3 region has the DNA TGTGCCAGCAGTGAAATAGGACAGCGAAATCAGCCCCAGCATTTT.

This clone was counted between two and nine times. In nucleotides, the CDR3 is TGTGCCAGCAGTGCTGGGAGGGGCCGAGATATTGGAGCTTTCTTT. Protein sequence: CASSAGRGRDIGAFF. The J gene is TRBJ1-1, the V gene TRBV25-1, with D maybe TRBD1 (5 bases). This CDR3 region has 15 residues. The germline CDR1 and CDR2 sequences are MGHDK and SYGVNS. Between the trimmed V and J ends, which lost 4 bases and 10 bases, there was a span of 22 bases.

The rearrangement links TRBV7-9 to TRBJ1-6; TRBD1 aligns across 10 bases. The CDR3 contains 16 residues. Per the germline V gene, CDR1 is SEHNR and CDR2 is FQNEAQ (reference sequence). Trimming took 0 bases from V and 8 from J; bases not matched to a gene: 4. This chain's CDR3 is CASSLAGTGDDSPLHF. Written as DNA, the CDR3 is TGTGCCAGCAGCTTAGCCGGGACAGGGGACGATTCACCCCTCCACTTT.

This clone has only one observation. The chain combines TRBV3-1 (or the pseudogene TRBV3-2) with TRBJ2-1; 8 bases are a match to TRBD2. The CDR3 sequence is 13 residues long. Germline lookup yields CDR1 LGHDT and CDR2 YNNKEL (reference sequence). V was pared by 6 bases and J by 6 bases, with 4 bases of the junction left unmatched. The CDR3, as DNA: TGTGCCAGCAGTCGCAGCGGGGGCAATGAGCAGTTCTTC. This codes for CASSRSGGNEQFF.

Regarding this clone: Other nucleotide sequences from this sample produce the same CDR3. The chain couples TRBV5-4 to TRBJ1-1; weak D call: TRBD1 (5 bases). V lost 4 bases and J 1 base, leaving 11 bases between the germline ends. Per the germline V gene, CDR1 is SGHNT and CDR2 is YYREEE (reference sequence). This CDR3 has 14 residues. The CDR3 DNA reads TGTGCCAGCAGCCTGGGACGGGAGAACACTGAAGCTTTCTTT. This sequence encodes CASSLGRENTEAFF.

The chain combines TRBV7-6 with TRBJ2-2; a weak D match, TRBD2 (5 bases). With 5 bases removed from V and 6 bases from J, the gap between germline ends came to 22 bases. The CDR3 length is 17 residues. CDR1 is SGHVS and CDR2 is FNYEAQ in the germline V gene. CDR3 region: CASSRPDWRARAGELFF. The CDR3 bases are TGTGCCAGCAGCCGCCCAGACTGGCGGGCCCGCGCCGGGGAGCTGTTTTTT.

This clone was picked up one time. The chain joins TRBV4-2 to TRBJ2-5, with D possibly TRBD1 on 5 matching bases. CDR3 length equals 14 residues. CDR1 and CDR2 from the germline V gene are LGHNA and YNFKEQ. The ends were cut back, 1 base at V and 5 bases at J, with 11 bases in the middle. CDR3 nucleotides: TGTGCCAGCAGCCAAGGGGGCGGATCGGAGACCCAGTACTTC. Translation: CASSQGGGSETQYF.

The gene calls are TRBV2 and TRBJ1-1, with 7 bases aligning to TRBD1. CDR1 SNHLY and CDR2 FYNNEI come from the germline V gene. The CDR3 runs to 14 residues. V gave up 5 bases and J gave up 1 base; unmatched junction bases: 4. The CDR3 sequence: CASSSQGRNTEAFF. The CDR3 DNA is TGTGCCAGCAGTTCACAGGGGCGGAACACTGAAGCTTTCTTT.

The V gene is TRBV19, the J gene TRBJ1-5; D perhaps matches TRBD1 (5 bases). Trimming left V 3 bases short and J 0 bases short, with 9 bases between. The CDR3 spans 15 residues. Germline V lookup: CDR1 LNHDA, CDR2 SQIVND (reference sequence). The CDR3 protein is CASSMGLDSNQPQHF. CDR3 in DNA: TGTGCCAGTAGTATGGGGCTCGATAGCAATCAGCCCCAGCATTTT.

This CDR3 reads CSVEEGGQPQHF. In DNA, the CDR3 is TGCAGCGTTGAAGAAGGAGGTCAGCCCCAGCATTTT. The chain has TRBV29-1 and TRBJ1-5; D ambiguous. Trimming took 0 bases from V and 6 from J, leaving 6 bases between them. The CDR3 consists of 12 residues. Per the germline V gene, CDR1 is SQVTM and CDR2 is ANQGSEA.

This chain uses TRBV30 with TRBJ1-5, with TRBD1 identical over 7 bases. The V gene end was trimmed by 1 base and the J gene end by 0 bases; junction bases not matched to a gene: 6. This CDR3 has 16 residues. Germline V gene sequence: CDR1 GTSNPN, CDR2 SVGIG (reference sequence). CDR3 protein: CAWSAGTAHSNQPQHF. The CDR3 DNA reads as TGTGCCTGGAGTGCCGGGACAGCGCATAGCAATCAGCCCCAGCATTTT. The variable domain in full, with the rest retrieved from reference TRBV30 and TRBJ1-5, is SQTIHQWPATLVQPVGSPLSLECTVEGTSNPNLYWYRQAAGRGLQLLFYSVGIGQISSEVPQNLSASRPQDRQFILSSKKLLLSDSGFYLCAWSAGTAHSNQPQHFGDGTRLSIL.

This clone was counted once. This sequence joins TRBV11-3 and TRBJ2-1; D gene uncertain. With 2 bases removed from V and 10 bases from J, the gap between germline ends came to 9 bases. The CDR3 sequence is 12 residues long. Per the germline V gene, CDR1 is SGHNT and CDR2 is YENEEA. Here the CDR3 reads CASSLLGREQFF. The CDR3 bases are TGTGCCAGCAGCTTACTTGGTAGAGAGCAGTTCTTC.

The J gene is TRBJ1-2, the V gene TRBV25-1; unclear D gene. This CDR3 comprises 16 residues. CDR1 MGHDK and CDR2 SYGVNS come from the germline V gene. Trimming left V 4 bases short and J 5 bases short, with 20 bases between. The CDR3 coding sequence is TGTGCCAGCAGTGCTGACTGGCATTCTATATCATATGGCTACACCTTC. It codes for CASSADWHSISYGYTF.